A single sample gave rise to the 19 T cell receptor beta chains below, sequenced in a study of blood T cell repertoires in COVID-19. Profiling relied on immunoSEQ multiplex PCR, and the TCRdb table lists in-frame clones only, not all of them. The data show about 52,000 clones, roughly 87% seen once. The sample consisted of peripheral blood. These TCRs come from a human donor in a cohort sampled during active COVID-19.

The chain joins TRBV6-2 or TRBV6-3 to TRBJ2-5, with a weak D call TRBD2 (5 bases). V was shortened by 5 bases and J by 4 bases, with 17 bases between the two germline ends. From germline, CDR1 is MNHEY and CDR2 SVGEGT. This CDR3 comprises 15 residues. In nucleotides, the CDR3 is TGTGCCAGCAGTCTCCACACGGGGAGTGGAGAGACCCAGTACTTC. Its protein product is CASSLHTGSGETQYF.

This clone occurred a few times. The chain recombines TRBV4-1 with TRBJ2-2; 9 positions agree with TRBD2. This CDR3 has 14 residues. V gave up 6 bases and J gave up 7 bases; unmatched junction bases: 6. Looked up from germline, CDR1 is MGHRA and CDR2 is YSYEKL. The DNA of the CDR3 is TGCGCCAGCAGTAAGCGGGAGGAGGGCGGGGAGCTGTTTTTT. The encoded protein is CASSKREEGGELFF.

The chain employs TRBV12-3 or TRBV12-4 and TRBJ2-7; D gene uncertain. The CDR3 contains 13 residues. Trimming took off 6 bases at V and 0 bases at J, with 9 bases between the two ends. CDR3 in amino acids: CASRHQRSYEQYF. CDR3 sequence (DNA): TGTGCCAGCAGGCACCAGCGCTCCTACGAGCAGTACTTC.

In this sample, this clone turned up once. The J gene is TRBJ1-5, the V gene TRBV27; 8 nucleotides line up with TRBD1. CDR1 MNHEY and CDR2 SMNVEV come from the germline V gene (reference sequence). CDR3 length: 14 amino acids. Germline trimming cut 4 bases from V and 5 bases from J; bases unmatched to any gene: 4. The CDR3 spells CASSSDRGHQPQHF. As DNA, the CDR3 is TGTGCCAGCAGTTCCGACAGGGGACATCAGCCCCAGCATTTT.

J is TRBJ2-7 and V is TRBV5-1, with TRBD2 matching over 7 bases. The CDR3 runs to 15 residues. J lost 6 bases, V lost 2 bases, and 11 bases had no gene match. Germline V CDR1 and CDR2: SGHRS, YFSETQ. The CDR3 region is CASSFGWEGEVEQYF. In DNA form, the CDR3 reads TGCGCCAGCAGCTTTGGGTGGGAGGGCGAGGTCGAGCAGTACTTC.

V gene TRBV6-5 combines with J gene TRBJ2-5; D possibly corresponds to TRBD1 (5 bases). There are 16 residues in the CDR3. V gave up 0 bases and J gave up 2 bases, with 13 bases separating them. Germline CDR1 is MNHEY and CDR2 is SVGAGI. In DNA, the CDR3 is TGTGCCAGCAGTTACTCGATCGGACGGACACAAGAGACCCAGTACTTC. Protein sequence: CASSYSIGRTQETQYF.

The CDR3 region has the DNA TGCGCCAGCAGCCCTATCCCATTAGCGGGAGTAGGTACCGGGGAGCTGTTTTTT. It is translated as CASSPIPLAGVGTGELFF. This chain links TRBV5-1 with TRBJ2-2, with 9 bases identical to TRBD2. The CDR3 is made up of 18 amino acids. Trimming removed 4 bases from V and 5 bases from J; junction bases left unmatched: 15. The germline V gene encodes CDR1 SGHRS and CDR2 YFSETQ.

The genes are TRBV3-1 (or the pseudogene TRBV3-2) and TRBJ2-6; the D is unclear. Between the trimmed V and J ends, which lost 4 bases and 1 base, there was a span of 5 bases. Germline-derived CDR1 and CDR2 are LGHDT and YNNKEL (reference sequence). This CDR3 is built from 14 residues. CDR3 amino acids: CASSPSSGANVLTF. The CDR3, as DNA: TGTGCCAGCAGCCCCTCTTCTGGGGCCAACGTCCTGACTTTC.

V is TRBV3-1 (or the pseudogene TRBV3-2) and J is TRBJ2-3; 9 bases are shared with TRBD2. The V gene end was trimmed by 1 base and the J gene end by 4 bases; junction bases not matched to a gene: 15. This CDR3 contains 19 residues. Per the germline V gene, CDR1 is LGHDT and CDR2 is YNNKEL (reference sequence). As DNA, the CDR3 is TGTGCCAGCAGCCAAGCCCTAATGACTAGCGGAGGGGAGGCAGATACGCAGTATTTT. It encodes CASSQALMTSGGEADTQYF.

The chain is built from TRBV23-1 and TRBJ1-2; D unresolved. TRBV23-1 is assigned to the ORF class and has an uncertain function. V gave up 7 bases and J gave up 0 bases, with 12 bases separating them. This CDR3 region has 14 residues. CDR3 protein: CASTGRPANYGYTF. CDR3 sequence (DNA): TGCGCCAGCACTGGGAGGCCTGCTAACTATGGCTACACCTTC.

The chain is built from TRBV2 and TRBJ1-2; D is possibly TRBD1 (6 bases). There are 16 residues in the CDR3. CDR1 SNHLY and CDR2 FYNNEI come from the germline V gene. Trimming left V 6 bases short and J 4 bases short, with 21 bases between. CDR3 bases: TGTGCCAGCAGCCCCTCAACCTATGGACAGACCTATGGCTACACCTTC. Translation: CASSPSTYGQTYGYTF.

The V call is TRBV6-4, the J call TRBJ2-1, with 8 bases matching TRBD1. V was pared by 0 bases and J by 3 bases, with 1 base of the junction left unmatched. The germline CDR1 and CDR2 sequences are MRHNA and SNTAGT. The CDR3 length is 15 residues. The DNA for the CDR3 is TGTGCCAGCAGTGACTCCACAGGGGGCTACAATGAGCAGTTCTTC. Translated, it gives CASSDSTGGYNEQFF.

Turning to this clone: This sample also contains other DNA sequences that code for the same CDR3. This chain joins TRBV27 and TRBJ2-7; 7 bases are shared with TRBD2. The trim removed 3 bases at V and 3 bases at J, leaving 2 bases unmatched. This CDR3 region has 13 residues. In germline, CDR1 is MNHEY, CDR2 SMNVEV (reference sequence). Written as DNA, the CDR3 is TGTGCCAGCAGTTTTGCTAGCGGCTACGAGCAGTACTTC. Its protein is CASSFASGYEQYF.

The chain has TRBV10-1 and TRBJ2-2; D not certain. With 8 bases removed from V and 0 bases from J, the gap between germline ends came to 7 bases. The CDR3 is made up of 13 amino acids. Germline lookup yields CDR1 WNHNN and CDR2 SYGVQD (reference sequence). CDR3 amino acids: CASGQTNTGELFF. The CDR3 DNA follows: TGCGCCAGCGGCCAGACGAACACCGGGGAGCTGTTTTTT.

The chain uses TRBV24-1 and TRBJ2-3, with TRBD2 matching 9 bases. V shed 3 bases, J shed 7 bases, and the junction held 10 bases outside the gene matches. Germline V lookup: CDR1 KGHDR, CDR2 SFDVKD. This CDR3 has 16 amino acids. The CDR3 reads CATSDGRLAAKHTQYF. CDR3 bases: TGTGCCACCAGTGATGGGAGACTAGCGGCAAAGCATACGCAGTATTTT.

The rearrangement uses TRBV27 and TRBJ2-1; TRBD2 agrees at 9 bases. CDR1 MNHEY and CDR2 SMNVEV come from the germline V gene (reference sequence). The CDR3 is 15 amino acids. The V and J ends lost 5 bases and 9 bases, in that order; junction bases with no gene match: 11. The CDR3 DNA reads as TGTGCCAGCAGTCCCCGGAAGCGGGAGGTCGGTGAGCAGTTCTTC. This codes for CASSPRKREVGEQFF.

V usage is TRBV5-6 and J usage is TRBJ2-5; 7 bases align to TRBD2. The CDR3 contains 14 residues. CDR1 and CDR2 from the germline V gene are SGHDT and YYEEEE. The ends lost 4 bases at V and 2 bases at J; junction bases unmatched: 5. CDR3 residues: CASSLWGGQETQYF. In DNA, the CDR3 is TGTGCCAGCAGCCTCTGGGGGGGGCAAGAGACCCAGTACTTC.

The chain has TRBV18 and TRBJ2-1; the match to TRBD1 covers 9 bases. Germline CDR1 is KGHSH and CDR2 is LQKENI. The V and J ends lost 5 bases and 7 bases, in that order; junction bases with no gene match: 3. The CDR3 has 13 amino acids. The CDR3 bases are TGTGCCAGCTCAGGGACAGGGAAGAATGAGCAGTTCTTC. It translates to CASSGTGKNEQFF.

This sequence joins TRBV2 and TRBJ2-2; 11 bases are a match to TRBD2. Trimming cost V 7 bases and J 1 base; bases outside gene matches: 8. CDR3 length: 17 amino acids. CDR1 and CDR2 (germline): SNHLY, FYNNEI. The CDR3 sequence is CASKVGLADGNTGELFF. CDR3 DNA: TGTGCCAGCAAGGTGGGACTAGCGGATGGGAACACCGGGGAGCTGTTTTTT. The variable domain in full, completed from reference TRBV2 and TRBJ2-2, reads EPEVTQTPSHQVTQMGQEVILRCVPISNHLYFYWYRQILGQKVEFLVSFYNNEISEKSEIFDDQFSVERPDGSNFTLKIRSTKLEDSAMYFCASKVGLADGNTGELFFGEGSRLTVL.